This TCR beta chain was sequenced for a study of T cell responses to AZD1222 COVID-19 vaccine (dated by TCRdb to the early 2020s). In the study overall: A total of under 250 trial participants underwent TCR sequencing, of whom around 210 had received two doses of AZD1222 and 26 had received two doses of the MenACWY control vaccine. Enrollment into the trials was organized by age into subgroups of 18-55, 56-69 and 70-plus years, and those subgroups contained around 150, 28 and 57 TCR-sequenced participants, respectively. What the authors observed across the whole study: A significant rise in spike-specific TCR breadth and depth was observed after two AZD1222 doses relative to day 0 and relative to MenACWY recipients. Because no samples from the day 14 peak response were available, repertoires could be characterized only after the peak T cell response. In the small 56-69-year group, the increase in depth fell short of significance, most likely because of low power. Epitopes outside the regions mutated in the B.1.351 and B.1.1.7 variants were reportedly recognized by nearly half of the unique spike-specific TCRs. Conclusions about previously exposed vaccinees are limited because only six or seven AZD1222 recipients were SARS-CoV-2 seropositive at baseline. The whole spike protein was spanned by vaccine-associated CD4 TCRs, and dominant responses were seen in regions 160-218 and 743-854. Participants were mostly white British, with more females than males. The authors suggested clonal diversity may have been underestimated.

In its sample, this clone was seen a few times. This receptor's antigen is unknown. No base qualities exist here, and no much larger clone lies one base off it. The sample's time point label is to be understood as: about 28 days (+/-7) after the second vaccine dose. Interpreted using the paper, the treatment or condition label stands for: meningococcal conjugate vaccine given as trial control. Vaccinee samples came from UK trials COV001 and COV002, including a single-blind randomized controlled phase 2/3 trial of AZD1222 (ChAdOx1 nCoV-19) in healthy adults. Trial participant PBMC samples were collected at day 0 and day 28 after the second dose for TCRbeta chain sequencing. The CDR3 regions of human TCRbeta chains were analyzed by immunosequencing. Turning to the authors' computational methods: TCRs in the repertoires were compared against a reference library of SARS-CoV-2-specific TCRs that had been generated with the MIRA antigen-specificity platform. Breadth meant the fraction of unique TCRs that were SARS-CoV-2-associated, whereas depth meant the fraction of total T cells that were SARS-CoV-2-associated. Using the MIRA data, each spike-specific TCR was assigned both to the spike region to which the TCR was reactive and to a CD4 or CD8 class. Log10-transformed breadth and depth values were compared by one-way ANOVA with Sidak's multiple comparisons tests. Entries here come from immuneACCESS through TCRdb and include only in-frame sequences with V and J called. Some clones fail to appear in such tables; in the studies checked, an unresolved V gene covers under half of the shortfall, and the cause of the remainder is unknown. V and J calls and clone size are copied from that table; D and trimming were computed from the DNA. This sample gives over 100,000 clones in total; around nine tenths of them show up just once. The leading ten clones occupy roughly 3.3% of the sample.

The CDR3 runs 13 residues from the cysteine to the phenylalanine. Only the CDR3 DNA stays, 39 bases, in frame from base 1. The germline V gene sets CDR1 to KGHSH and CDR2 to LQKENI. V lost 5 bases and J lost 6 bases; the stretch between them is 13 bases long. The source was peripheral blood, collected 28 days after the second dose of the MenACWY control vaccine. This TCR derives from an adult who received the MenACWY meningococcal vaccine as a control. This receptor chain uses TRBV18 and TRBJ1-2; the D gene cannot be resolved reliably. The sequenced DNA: TGTGCCAGCTCAATACAGAGGAGGGATGGCTACACCTTC. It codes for CASSIQRRDGYTF.